This is a list of T cell receptor beta chains from one sample in a study of blood T cell repertoires in COVID-19. Assay used: immunoSEQ multiplex PCR; TCRdb lists only in-frame clones, some missing. This repertoire shows about 320,000 clones, approximately 91% found once; its top ten account for approximately 5.2%. Input material: PBMCs or T cells enriched from blood (not recorded which). The receptor source for this set is a man between 60 and 75 years old who had recovered from COVID-19. Both conserved end residues are part of each CDR3. The D gene is left open where the match is weak. Only part of the rows carry a size: once, few, many, or a class if the clone is expanded.

d_call,v_call,clone_size,j_call,cdr3_aa,cdr3_nt
TRBD1,TRBV11-2,NA,TRBJ1-4,CASSHPGQGNEKLFF,TGTGCCAGCAGTCATCCGGGACAGGGGAATGAAAAACTGTTTTTT
TRBD1,TRBV5-1,once,TRBJ2-7,CASSLAERTGGYYEQYF,TGCGCCAGCAGCTTGGCCGAGAGGACAGGGGGCTACTACGAGCAGTACTTC
TRBD2,TRBV7-9,NA,TRBJ2-1,CASSLLADNEQFF,TGTGCCAGCAGCTTACTAGCGGACAATGAGCAGTTCTTC
TRBD2,TRBV7-3,NA,TRBJ2-2,CASSSPPGLAGQNTGELFF,TGTGCCAGCAGCTCGCCCCCGGGACTAGCGGGCCAGAACACCGGGGAGCTGTTTTTT
NA,TRBV5-4,NA,TRBJ2-5,CAQGQGGSRWGGETQYF,TGTGCCCAGGGGCAGGGGGGATCCCGATGGGGTGGAGAGACCCAGTACTTC
TRBD1,TRBV3-1/TRBV3-2,NA,TRBJ1-3,CASSHGQGANTIYF,TGTGCCAGCAGCCACGGACAGGGTGCAAACACCATATATTTT
TRBD1,TRBV30,NA,TRBJ1-6,CAWSRDRNSPLHF,TGTGCCTGGAGTAGGGACAGGAATTCACCCCTCCACTTT
TRBD1,TRBV6-1,once,TRBJ2-7,CASSEAGTAAYEQYF,TGTGCCAGCAGTGAAGCGGGGACAGCGGCCTACGAGCAGTACTTC
NA,TRBV2,NA,TRBJ1-5,CASSDGVNSNQPQHF,TGTGCCAGCAGTGATGGAGTTAATAGCAATCAGCCCCAGCATTTT
NA,TRBV3-1/TRBV3-2,few,TRBJ2-1,CASSQIREQFF,TGTGCCAGCAGCCAGATCAGGGAGCAGTTCTTC
TRBD1,TRBV5-1,NA,TRBJ2-3,CASSTDRGSDTQYF,TGCGCCAGCAGCACTGACAGGGGTAGCGATACGCAGTATTTT
TRBD2,TRBV18,NA,TRBJ2-1,CASSPSGSANEQFF,TGTGCCAGCTCACCTAGCGGGAGTGCGAATGAGCAGTTCTTC
TRBD1,TRBV5-1,few,TRBJ1-3,CASRPTGVSGNTIYF,TGCGCCAGCAGACCGACAGGGGTTTCTGGAAACACCATATATTTT
TRBD2,TRBV27,NA,TRBJ2-1,CASRLGIAGVSSYNEQFF,TGTGCCAGCCGGCTAGGGATAGCGGGAGTTTCTTCTTACAATGAGCAGTTCTTC
TRBD2,TRBV9,NA,TRBJ2-1,CASSVVAGGSYNEQFF,TGTGCCAGCAGCGTAGTAGCGGGAGGGTCCTACAATGAGCAGTTCTTC
NA,TRBV2,NA,TRBJ2-7,CASSGQGHLYEQYF,TGTGCCAGCAGTGGCCAGGGACACTTATACGAGCAGTACTTC
TRBD2,TRBV11-2,NA,TRBJ2-2,CASRLGVWTSDSGELFF,TGTGCCAGCAGATTGGGGGTCTGGACTAGCGATTCCGGGGAGCTGTTTTTT
NA,TRBV5-5,NA,TRBJ1-1,CASTSRGGNTEAFF,TGTGCCAGCACCTCCCGGGGAGGGAACACTGAAGCTTTCTTT
TRBD2,TRBV19,NA,TRBJ2-3,CASSTSGLPADTQYF,TGTGCCAGTTCTACTAGCGGGCTCCCCGCAGATACGCAGTATTTT
TRBD1,TRBV9,NA,TRBJ1-2,CASSGGDRANYGYTF,TGTGCCAGCAGCGGCGGGGACAGAGCTAACTATGGCTACACCTTC
NA,TRBV28,NA,TRBJ2-7,CASSSLGSGTRYEQYF,TGTGCCAGCAGTTCCCTCGGGAGCGGCACACGCTACGAGCAGTACTTC
TRBD2,TRBV24-1,NA,TRBJ2-7,CATSDPSASGSDEQYF,TGTGCCACCAGTGATCCCTCCGCTAGCGGGAGTGACGAGCAGTACTTC
TRBD1,TRBV3-1/TRBV3-2,NA,TRBJ1-2,CASTLQGAQSYTF,TGTGCCAGCACATTACAGGGGGCGCAGAGCTACACCTTC
TRBD2,TRBV14,NA,TRBJ2-1,CASSQAGASGSLYNEQFF,TGTGCCAGCAGCCAAGCTGGGGCTAGCGGGAGTCTATACAATGAGCAGTTCTTC